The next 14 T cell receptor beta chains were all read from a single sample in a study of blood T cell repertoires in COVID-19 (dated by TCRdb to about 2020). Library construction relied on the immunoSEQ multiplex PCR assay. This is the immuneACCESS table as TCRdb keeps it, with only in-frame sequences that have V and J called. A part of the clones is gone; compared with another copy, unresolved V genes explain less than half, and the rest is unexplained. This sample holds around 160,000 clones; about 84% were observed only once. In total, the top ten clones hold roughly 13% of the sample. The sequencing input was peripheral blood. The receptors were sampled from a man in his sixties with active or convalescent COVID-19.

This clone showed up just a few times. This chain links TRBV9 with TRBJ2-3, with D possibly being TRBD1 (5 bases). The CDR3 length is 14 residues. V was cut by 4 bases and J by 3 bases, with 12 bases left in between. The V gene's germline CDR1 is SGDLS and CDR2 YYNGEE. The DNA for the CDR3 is TGTGCCAGCAGCCCGGCCGCAGGGACAGATACGCAGTATTTT. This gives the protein CASSPAAGTDTQYF.

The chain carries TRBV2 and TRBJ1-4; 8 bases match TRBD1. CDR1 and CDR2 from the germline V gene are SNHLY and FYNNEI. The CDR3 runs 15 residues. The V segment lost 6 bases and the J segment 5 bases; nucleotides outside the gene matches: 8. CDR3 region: CASSKDRARNEKLFF. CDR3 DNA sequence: TGTGCCAGCAGCAAGGACAGGGCCCGAAATGAAAAACTGTTTTTT.

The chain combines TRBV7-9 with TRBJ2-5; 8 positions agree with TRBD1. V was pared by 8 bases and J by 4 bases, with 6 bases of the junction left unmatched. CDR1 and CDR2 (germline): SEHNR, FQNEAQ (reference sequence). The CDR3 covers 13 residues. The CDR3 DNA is TGTGCCAGCGGCGACAGGGGAGGAGAGACCCAGTACTTC. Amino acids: CASGDRGGETQYF.

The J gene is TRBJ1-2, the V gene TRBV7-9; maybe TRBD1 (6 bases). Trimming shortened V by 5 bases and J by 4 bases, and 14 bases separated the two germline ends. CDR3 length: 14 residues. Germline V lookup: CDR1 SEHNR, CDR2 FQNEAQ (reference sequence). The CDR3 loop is CASSPATGVYGYTF. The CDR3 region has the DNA TGTGCCAGCAGCCCCGCGACAGGAGTCTATGGCTACACCTTC. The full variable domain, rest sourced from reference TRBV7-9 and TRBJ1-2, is DTGVSQNPRHKITKRGQNVTFRCDPISEHNRLYWYRQTLGQGPEFLTYFQNEAQLEKSRLLSDRFSAERPKGSFSTLEIQRTEQGDSAMYLCASSPATGVYGYTFGSGTRLTVV.

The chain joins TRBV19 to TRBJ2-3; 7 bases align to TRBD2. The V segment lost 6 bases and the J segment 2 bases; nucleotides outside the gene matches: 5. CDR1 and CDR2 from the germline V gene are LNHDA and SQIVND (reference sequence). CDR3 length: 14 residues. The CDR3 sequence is CASSRLADTDTQYF. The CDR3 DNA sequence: TGTGCCAGTAGCCGACTAGCTGACACAGATACGCAGTATTTT.

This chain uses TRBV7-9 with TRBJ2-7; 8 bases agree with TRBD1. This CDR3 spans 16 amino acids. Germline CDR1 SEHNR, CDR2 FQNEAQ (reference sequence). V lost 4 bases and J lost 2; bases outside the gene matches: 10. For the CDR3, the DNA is TGTGCCAGCAGCTCAGGGGGCAGGGGGATCACCTACGAGCAGTACTTC. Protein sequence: CASSSGGRGITYEQYF. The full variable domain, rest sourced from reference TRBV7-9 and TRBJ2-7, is DTGVSQNPRHKITKRGQNVTFRCDPISEHNRLYWYRQTLGQGPEFLTYFQNEAQLEKSRLLSDRFSAERPKGSFSTLEIQRTEQGDSAMYLCASSSGGRGITYEQYFGPGTRLTVT.

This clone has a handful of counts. The CDR3 DNA is TGTGCCAGTAGTATGCAAGCGGGGACGACCCAGCATTTT. Encoded protein: CASSMQAGTTQHF. This chain connects TRBV19 to TRBJ1-5; D is perhaps TRBD1 (5 bases). V was clipped by 3 bases and J by 11 bases, with 14 bases between them. CDR3 length: 13 amino acids. Germline V gene lookup returns CDR1 LNHDA and CDR2 SQIVND (reference sequence).

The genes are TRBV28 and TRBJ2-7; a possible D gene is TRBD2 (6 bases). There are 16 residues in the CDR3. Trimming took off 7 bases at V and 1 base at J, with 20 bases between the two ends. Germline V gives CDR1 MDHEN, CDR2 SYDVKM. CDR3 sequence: CASIKNDGSLSYEQYF. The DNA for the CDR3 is TGTGCCAGCATCAAAAATGACGGGAGTCTATCCTACGAGCAGTACTTC.

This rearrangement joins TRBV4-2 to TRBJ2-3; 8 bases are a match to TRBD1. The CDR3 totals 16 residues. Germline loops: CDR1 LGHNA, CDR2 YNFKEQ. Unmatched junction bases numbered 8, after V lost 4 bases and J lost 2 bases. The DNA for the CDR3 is TGTGCCAGCAGCCCCCGTAAGCAGGGGGCCACAGATACGCAGTATTTT. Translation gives CASSPRKQGATDTQYF.

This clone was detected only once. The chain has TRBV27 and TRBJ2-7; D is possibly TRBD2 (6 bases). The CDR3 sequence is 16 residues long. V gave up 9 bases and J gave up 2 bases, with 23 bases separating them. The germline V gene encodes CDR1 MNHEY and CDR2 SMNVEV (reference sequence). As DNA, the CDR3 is TGTGCCAGTCGGAGGGAAGGCCTCGGGTGGCCCTACGAGCAGTACTTC. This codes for CASRREGLGWPYEQYF.

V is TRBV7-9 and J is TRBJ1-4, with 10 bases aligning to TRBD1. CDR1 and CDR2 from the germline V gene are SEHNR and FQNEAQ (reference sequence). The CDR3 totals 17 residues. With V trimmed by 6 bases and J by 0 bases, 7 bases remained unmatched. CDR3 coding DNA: TGTGCCAGCAGGTCCGGGACAGGGGCGACAACTAATGAAAAACTGTTTTTT. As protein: CASRSGTGATTNEKLFF.

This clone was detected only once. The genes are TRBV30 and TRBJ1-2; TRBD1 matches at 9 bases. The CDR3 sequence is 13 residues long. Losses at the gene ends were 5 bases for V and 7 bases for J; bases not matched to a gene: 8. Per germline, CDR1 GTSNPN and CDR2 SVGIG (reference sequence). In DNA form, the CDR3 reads TGTGCCTGGGGGGACAGGGCGTTCGGTGGCTACACCTTC. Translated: CAWGDRAFGGYTF.

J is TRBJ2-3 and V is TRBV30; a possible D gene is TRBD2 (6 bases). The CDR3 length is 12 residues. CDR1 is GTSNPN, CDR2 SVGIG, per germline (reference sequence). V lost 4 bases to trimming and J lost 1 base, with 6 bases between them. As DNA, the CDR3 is TGTGCCTGGACTAGCGGCACAGATACGCAGTATTTT. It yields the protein CAWTSGTDTQYF.

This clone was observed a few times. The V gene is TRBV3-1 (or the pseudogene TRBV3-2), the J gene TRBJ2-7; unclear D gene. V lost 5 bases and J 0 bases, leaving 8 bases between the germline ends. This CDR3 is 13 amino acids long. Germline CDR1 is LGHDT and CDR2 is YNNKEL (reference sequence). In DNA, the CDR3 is TGTGCCAGCAGCTCCCCGTCCTCCTACGAGCAGTACTTC. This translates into CASSSPSSYEQYF.